The 23 T cell receptor beta chains below come from one sample, sequenced in a study of blood T cells in healthy people across ages (dated by TCRdb to 2015 to 2017). Libraries came from 5' RACE. The instrument was an Illumina HiSeq 2500. A second PCR of 7 to 11 cycles was run with a J-beta primer mix and a sample-barcoded 5' primer. The public reads were reprocessed in TCRdb via fastp at Q25 and MiXCR, keeping in-frame beta chains. A single entry per CDR3 protein holds the most common genes and DNA from its merged rows. This sample has 700,000 to 900,000 distinct CDR3 sequences in its table, and roughly 53% of those were observed once. The ten largest clones capture approximately 40% of the sample. The source material was blood. The source of these receptors is an elderly man in good health.

As concerns this clonotype: At one end, the junction sequence differs from germline, possibly due to a read error. The CDR3 DNA follows: TGCAGTGTTAGAGGTTGGGGCTACGAGCAGTACTTC. This sequence encodes CSVRGWGYEQYF. The chain joins TRBV20-1 to TRBJ2-5; D is uncertain. The end of the DNA is better explained by TRBJ2-7, so the J call may be wrong. The CDR3 is made up of 12 amino acids. CDR1 and CDR2 (germline): DFQATT, SNEGSKA (reference sequence).

In its sample, this clonotype was seen a few times. V and J are TRBV5-6 and TRBJ1-1; D unresolved. Per germline, CDR1 SGHDT and CDR2 YYEEEE. V was shortened by 1 base and J by 7 bases, with 8 bases between the two germline ends. CDR3 size: 12 residues. CDR3 nucleotides: TGTGCCAGCAGCTTGTTTGCGGATGAAGCTTTCTTT. This codes for CASSLFADEAFF. Drawing the rest from reference TRBV5-6 and TRBJ1-1, the complete variable domain is DAGVTQSPTHLIKTRGQQVTLRCSPKSGHDTVSWYQQALGQGPQFIFQYYEEEERQRGNFPDRFSGHQFPNYSSELNVNALLLGDSALYLCASSLFADEAFFGQGTRLTVV.

The chain links TRBV20-1 to TRBJ1-2; D unresolved. Germline CDR1 is DFQATT and CDR2 is SNEGSKA (reference sequence). Trimming left V 0 bases short and J 7 bases short, with 6 bases between. CDR3 length: 11 amino acids. The CDR3 bases are TGCAGTGCTAGAGAACCGGGTGGCTACACCTTC. The encoded protein is CSAREPGGYTF.

The chain links TRBV20-1 to TRBJ2-1, with 15 bases aligning to TRBD2. The CDR3 runs to 17 residues. In germline, CDR1 is DFQATT, CDR2 SNEGSKA (reference sequence). The V and J ends lost 6 bases and 8 bases, in that order; junction bases with no gene match: 14. CDR3 amino acids: CSARTSGRALYMDEQFF. CDR3 nucleotides: TGCAGTGCCAGGACTAGCGGGAGGGCCTTATACATGGATGAGCAGTTCTTC.

This chain connects TRBV29-1 to TRBJ2-1, with 11 bases fitting TRBD2. Germline V gene data show CDR1 as SQVTM and CDR2 as ANQGSEA. V trimming: 5 bases; J trimming: 3 bases; junction bases outside the gene matches: 0. This CDR3 comprises 13 residues. CDR3 residues: CSVLAGGYNEQFF. In nucleotides, the CDR3 is TGCAGCGTTCTAGCGGGGGGCTACAATGAGCAGTTCTTC.

This clonotype was seen a handful of times. The genes are TRBV2 and TRBJ2-5, with D unresolved. Between the trimmed V and J ends, which lost 8 bases and 2 bases, there was a span of 12 bases. CDR1 SNHLY and CDR2 FYNNEI come from the germline V gene. This CDR3 is 13 amino acids long. In DNA form, the CDR3 reads TGTGCCAGCCTACGGTGGAGTCAAGAGACCCAGTACTTC. Amino acids: CASLRWSQETQYF.

This clonotype was seen only a few times. V gene TRBV7-2 combines with J gene TRBJ1-2; 9 nucleotides align to TRBD1. With 3 bases clipped from V and 8 bases from J, the junction kept 7 bases outside the gene matches. This CDR3 comprises 14 residues. Germline-derived CDR1 and CDR2 are SGHTA and FQGNSA. The CDR3 spells CASSFLDRGGGYTF. The CDR3 DNA sequence: TGTGCCAGCAGCTTTCTCGACAGGGGGGGCGGCTACACCTTC.

This clonotype was observed a few times. This rearrangement joins TRBV6-6 to TRBJ2-3, with D maybe TRBD1 (6 bases). The CDR3 runs 13 residues. Germline CDR1 MNHNY, CDR2 SVGAGI (reference sequence). The V and J ends lost 6 bases and 14 bases respectively, with 21 bases between them. The CDR3 protein is CASSRDTQGYAYF. The CDR3 DNA sequence: TGTGCCAGCAGCCGGGACACCCAAGGATACGCGTATTTT.

V and J are TRBV19 and TRBJ2-5; 12 nucleotides agree with TRBD2. CDR1 is LNHDA, CDR2 SQIVND, per germline (reference sequence). The CDR3 runs to 16 residues. Trimming at V came to 5 bases and at J to 11 bases, leaving 15 bases not matched to a gene. The CDR3, as DNA: TGTGCCAGTAGTTACCGGACTAGCGGGACATACAATGAGCAGTACTTC. Its protein product is CASSYRTSGTYNEQYF.

The V gene is TRBV5-5, the J gene TRBJ2-4; D uncertain. The V end lost 4 bases, the J end lost 0 bases, and 17 bases lay between the germline ends. CDR1 and CDR2 (germline): SGHKS, YYEKEE (reference sequence). This CDR3 has 17 amino acids. The CDR3 DNA reads as TGTGCCAGCAGCGTCGGGCACCTTGATCTAGCCAAAAACATTCAGTACTTC. As protein: CASSVGHLDLAKNIQYF.

The CDR3: CATSRDYRERNQPQHF. The CDR3, as DNA: TGTGCCACCAGCAGAGATTATAGGGAACGGAATCAGCCCCAGCATTTT. The rearrangement uses TRBV15 and TRBJ1-5; D is uncertain. CDR1 and CDR2 (germline): LNHNV, YYDKDF (reference sequence). The CDR3 is 16 residues long. Trimming took off 0 bases at V and 4 bases at J, with 13 bases between the two ends.

In its sample, this clonotype was seen a few times. The chain carries TRBV29-1 and TRBJ2-7, with unresolved D. Germline V gene lookup returns CDR1 SQVTM and CDR2 ANQGSEA. The V end lost 5 bases, the J end lost 4 bases, and 12 bases lay between the germline ends. The length of the CDR3 is 12 residues. The chain's CDR3 is CSVSLSTYEQYF. CDR3 bases: TGCAGCGTTTCCCTGTCAACTTACGAGCAGTACTTC.

This chain joins TRBV2 and TRBJ1-2; perhaps TRBD1 as D (6 bases). The germline V gene has CDR1 SNHLY and CDR2 FYNNEI. V was cut by 7 bases and J by 0 bases, with 12 bases left in between. CDR3 length: 14 residues. The CDR3 region is CASIGRTANYGYTF. Written as DNA, the CDR3 is TGTGCCAGCATTGGGCGGACAGCTAACTATGGCTACACCTTC.

The chain links TRBV29-1 to TRBJ2-5; no firm D call. Germline-derived CDR1 and CDR2 are SQVTM and ANQGSEA. Trimming took 2 bases from V and 5 from J, leaving 6 bases between them. The CDR3 spans 11 residues. The CDR3 bases are TGCAGCGTTGAATTTGTGGAGACCCAGTACTTC. Its translation: CSVEFVETQYF.

This clonotype was detected only a few times. The rearrangement joins TRBV7-2 to TRBJ1-2; 9 bases match TRBD1. CDR1 and CDR2 from the germline V gene are SGHTA and FQGNSA. With 3 bases clipped from V and 8 bases from J, the junction kept 7 bases outside the gene matches. The CDR3 spans 14 residues. CDR3 residues: CASSFGQGTSGYTF. The CDR3 DNA reads TGTGCCAGCAGCTTCGGACAGGGGACGAGCGGCTACACCTTC.

This clonotype came up once. J is TRBJ2-5 and V is TRBV30; perhaps TRBD1 as D (6 bases). V shed 8 bases and J shed 5 bases, with 12 bases lying between them. Germline CDR1 and CDR2: GTSNPN and SVGIG (reference sequence). CDR3 length equals 11 residues. CDR3 in DNA: TGTGCCGAAATCAGGGGTGAGACCCAGTACTTC. This encodes CAEIRGETQYF.

This clonotype has a single count. The chain links TRBV24-1 to TRBJ2-5; D might be TRBD1 or TRBD2, each matching 5 bases. Per the germline V gene, CDR1 is KGHDR and CDR2 is SFDVKD. The CDR3 totals 14 residues. V was clipped by 4 bases and J by 4 bases, with 12 bases between them. CDR3 DNA: TGTGCCACCAGTGACCTGGGACCCTTAGAGACCCAGTACTTC. It yields the protein CATSDLGPLETQYF.

This clonotype came up once. This rearrangement joins TRBV5-1 to TRBJ2-5; TRBD2 matches 9 bases. The V gene's germline CDR1 is SGHRS and CDR2 YFSETQ. Trimming removed 7 bases from V and 1 base from J; junction bases left unmatched: 5. This CDR3 is built from 14 residues. The CDR3 region is CASGPAGGQETQYF. The CDR3 coding sequence is TGCGCCAGCGGCCCAGCGGGAGGCCAAGAGACCCAGTACTTC.

Concerning this clonotype itself: One end of the junction is discordant with germline, which a read error may explain. This sequence joins TRBV3-1 and TRBJ1-4, with TRBD1 identical over 9 bases. The CDR3 totals 18 residues. CDR1 and CDR2 (germline): LGHDT, YNNKEL (reference sequence). CDR3 in DNA: TGCGCCAGCAGCCAACGACAGGGGGTTACTCGTGATAATGAAAAACTGTTTTTT. Encoded protein: CASSQRQGVTRDNEKLFF.

This clonotype has just a few counts. The chain employs TRBV3-1 and TRBJ2-7; maybe TRBD1 (6 bases). Per germline, CDR1 LGHDT and CDR2 YNNKEL (reference sequence). The CDR3 consists of 12 residues. V was shortened by 5 bases and J by 6 bases, with 11 bases between the two germline ends. CDR3 DNA sequence: TGTGCCAGCAGCAACAGGGTTGGCGAGCAGTACTTC. Protein product: CASSNRVGEQYF.

The genes are TRBV28 and TRBJ2-2; TRBD1 agrees at 10 bases. CDR1 and CDR2 from the germline V gene are MDHEN and SYDVKM. This CDR3 has 15 amino acids. After removal of 7 bases from V and 6 bases from J, the junction contained 8 bases not matched to a gene. CDR3 in amino acids: CASTSDRGRPGELFF. The DNA for the CDR3 is TGTGCCAGCACCTCCGACAGGGGGCGACCCGGGGAGCTGTTTTTT.

The V call is TRBV10-3, the J call TRBJ1-2, with D maybe TRBD1 (5 bases). With 5 bases removed from V and 4 bases from J, the gap between germline ends came to 11 bases. Per germline, CDR1 ENHRY and CDR2 SYGVKD. The CDR3 extends over 13 amino acids. The CDR3 DNA reads as TGTGCCATCAGTACGACAGCGCTCTATGGCTACACCTTC. Its protein product is CAISTTALYGYTF.

The V call is TRBV29-1, the J call TRBJ2-4; 7 bases fit TRBD1. The better agreement between TRBJ2-7 and the DNA end casts doubt on the J call. The CDR3 contains 13 residues. Germline CDR1 SQVTM, CDR2 ANQGSEA. This CDR3 is CSVEGDSTNEQYF. DNA of the CDR3: TGCAGCGTTGAGGGGGACAGTACTAACGAGCAGTACTTC.